A single sample is the source of the 4 T cell receptor beta chains below, sequenced in a study of T cell repertoires in cytomegalovirus infection. The antigens these receptors bind are not known. Via MiXCR, TCRdb re-called the reads, giving one row per CDR3 protein. The table shows around 360,000 distinct CDR3 sequences, with roughly a third occurring only once. The material was cultured PBMCs, obtained from culture after CMV antigen stimulation. The source of these receptors is a human donor in good health (CMV status not recorded). Some clones in this sample may be carry-over from other donors' samples.

Ten or more counts support this clonotype. The chain uses TRBV19 and TRBJ1-5; D is ambiguous. The V end lost 3 bases, the J end lost 5 bases, and 11 bases lay between the germline ends. CDR1 and CDR2 (germline): LNHDA, SQIVND (reference sequence). CDR3 length equals 14 residues. In DNA, the CDR3 is TGTGCCAGTAGTATTATCCTCGGGGATCAGCCCCAGCATTTT. Its protein product is CASSIILGDQPQHF.

The V and J genes are TRBV7-6 and TRBJ2-3, with a tentative D call TRBD2 (5 bases). Germline V lookup: CDR1 SGHVS, CDR2 FNYEAQ. Trimming took 5 bases from V and 4 from J, leaving 10 bases between them. This CDR3 has 13 residues. CDR3 sequence (DNA): TGTGCCAGCAGCCCCCGGGGAGCAGATACGCAGTATTTT. Residues: CASSPRGADTQYF.

This clonotype occurred many times. The rearrangement uses TRBV7-2 and TRBJ1-2; 8 positions agree with TRBD1. The trim removed 7 bases at V and 6 bases at J, leaving 13 bases unmatched. Germline V gives CDR1 SGHTA, CDR2 FQGNSA. This CDR3 comprises 15 residues. The CDR3 coding sequence is TGTGCCAGCACCCTGGACAGGGCGAGTGTGCATGGCTACACCTTC. This sequence encodes CASTLDRASVHGYTF. Together with reference TRBV7-2 and TRBJ1-2, the CDR3 gives the full variable domain: GAGVSQSPSNKVTEKGKDVELRCDPISGHTALYWYRQSLGQGLEFLIYFQGNSAPDKSGLPSDRFSAERTGGSVSTLTIQRTQQEDSAVYLCASTLDRASVHGYTFGSGTRLTVV.

This clonotype was counted at least ten times. The V and J genes are TRBV7-2 and TRBJ1-2, with 8 bases that match TRBD1. CDR3 length equals 15 residues. CDR1 and CDR2 from the germline V gene are SGHTA and FQGNSA. Unmatched junction bases numbered 6, after V lost 3 bases and J lost 3 bases. CDR3 loop: CASSFAGGADYGYTF. In DNA form, the CDR3 reads TGTGCCAGCAGCTTTGCAGGGGGCGCCGACTATGGCTACACCTTC.